These T cell receptor beta chains were read from a single sample in a study of cytomegalovirus exposure and HLA in healthy donors. Profiling relied on immunoSEQ multiplex PCR, and the TCRdb table lists in-frame clones only, not all of them. The sample shows 240,000 or so clones, 70% to 90% of them seen only once. Material for sequencing was PBMCs. The source of these receptors is a woman in her sixties or seventies in good health and CMV-seropositive. CDR3s include the opening cysteine and the closing phenylalanine or tryptophan. Fields, in order: V gene, J gene, D gene, CDR3 protein. A D gene is named only where the DNA matches it firmly.

v_gene: TRBV7-8; j_gene: TRBJ2-7; d_gene: -; CDR3aa: CASSFPSTGSYEQYF
v_gene: TRBV10-3; j_gene: TRBJ2-7; d_gene: TRBD2; CDR3aa: CAISLSSGSPYEQYF
v_gene: TRBV15; j_gene: TRBJ2-3; d_gene: -; CDR3aa: CATTSSADTQYF
v_gene: TRBV2; j_gene: TRBJ1-1; d_gene: -; CDR3aa: CASSEIRDTEAFF
v_gene: TRBV9; j_gene: TRBJ2-1; d_gene: -; CDR3aa: CASSEPSGQLTNEQFF
v_gene: TRBV9; j_gene: TRBJ2-1; d_gene: TRBD2; CDR3aa: CASSVAGTSRNEQFF
v_gene: TRBV10-3; j_gene: TRBJ2-1; d_gene: TRBD2; CDR3aa: CAISRLATSGTEQFF
v_gene: TRBV7-9; j_gene: TRBJ1-3; d_gene: -; CDR3aa: CSSSLRSSGNTIYF
v_gene: TRBV7-8; j_gene: TRBJ1-5; d_gene: -; CDR3aa: CASSLGGRAYSNQPQHF
v_gene: TRBV5-1; j_gene: TRBJ2-1; d_gene: TRBD2; CDR3aa: CASSPEGLDYNEQFF
v_gene: TRBV27; j_gene: TRBJ2-1; d_gene: TRBD1; CDR3aa: CASRPGDRPYNEQFF
v_gene: TRBV6-6; j_gene: TRBJ2-3; d_gene: -; CDR3aa: CASSYSQVTDTQYF
v_gene: TRBV4-2; j_gene: -; d_gene: TRBD2; CDR3aa: CASSPNGLAGYEQYF
v_gene: TRBV27; j_gene: TRBJ2-7; d_gene: -; CDR3aa: CASPGLSPNEQYF
v_gene: TRBV7-9; j_gene: TRBJ1-2; d_gene: -; CDR3aa: CSSSLSRLGSASGGYTF
v_gene: TRBV6-5; j_gene: TRBJ1-3; d_gene: -; CDR3aa: CASRREFSGNTIYF
v_gene: TRBV27; j_gene: TRBJ2-7; d_gene: -; CDR3aa: CASSPSPLGIEQYF
v_gene: TRBV6-1; j_gene: TRBJ1-5; d_gene: -; CDR3aa: CASSGGEVSNQPQHF
v_gene: TRBV14; j_gene: TRBJ1-6; d_gene: -; CDR3aa: CASSHGVLGDNSPLHF
v_gene: TRBV4-2; j_gene: TRBJ1-4; d_gene: TRBD1; CDR3aa: CASSLEGQGPEKLFF
v_gene: TRBV2; j_gene: TRBJ2-2; d_gene: -; CDR3aa: CASNRLATNTGELFF
v_gene: TRBV5-1; j_gene: TRBJ1-1; d_gene: -; CDR3aa: CASSLSRQKNTEAFF
v_gene: TRBV5-5; j_gene: TRBJ1-2; d_gene: -; CDR3aa: CASSLGPGPNYGYTF
v_gene: TRBV5-1; j_gene: TRBJ2-7; d_gene: TRBD2; CDR3aa: CASRRSLAGVPSGEQYF
v_gene: TRBV27; j_gene: TRBJ1-5; d_gene: -; CDR3aa: CASSSGPYSNQPQHF
v_gene: TRBV6-6; j_gene: TRBJ2-7; d_gene: TRBD1; CDR3aa: CASSMGTGNYEQYF
v_gene: TRBV2; j_gene: TRBJ1-3; d_gene: -; CDR3aa: CASSVRAGNTIYF
v_gene: TRBV5-1; j_gene: TRBJ2-2; d_gene: TRBD1; CDR3aa: CASSFAGGTSGELFF
v_gene: TRBV6-5; j_gene: TRBJ1-1; d_gene: TRBD1; CDR3aa: CASRPTGEDTEAFF
v_gene: TRBV30; j_gene: TRBJ2-3; d_gene: TRBD2; CDR3aa: CAWSLAADTQYF
v_gene: TRBV5-4; j_gene: TRBJ1-4; d_gene: TRBD1; CDR3aa: CASSSPGQGYEKLFF
v_gene: TRBV2; j_gene: TRBJ2-7; d_gene: -; CDR3aa: CASRLSSYEQYF
v_gene: TRBV2; j_gene: TRBJ2-5; d_gene: -; CDR3aa: CASSPRKSGTQYF
v_gene: TRBV19; j_gene: TRBJ1-1; d_gene: -; CDR3aa: CASSLLTGEWTEAFF
v_gene: TRBV28; j_gene: TRBJ2-6; d_gene: TRBD2; CDR3aa: CASSFSRVGLAASGANVLTF
v_gene: TRBV9; j_gene: TRBJ1-2; d_gene: TRBD1; CDR3aa: CASSAPGTGSFYGYTF
v_gene: TRBV28; j_gene: TRBJ1-4; d_gene: TRBD1; CDR3aa: CASGDTGGGEKLFF
v_gene: TRBV5-1; j_gene: TRBJ2-1; d_gene: -; CDR3aa: CASSLIVDEQFF
v_gene: TRBV5-1; j_gene: TRBJ2-1; d_gene: -; CDR3aa: CASSETLTGHANEQFF
v_gene: TRBV2; j_gene: TRBJ1-6; d_gene: -; CDR3aa: CASSDRGTLHF
v_gene: TRBV4-1; j_gene: TRBJ2-7; d_gene: TRBD2; CDR3aa: CASSLSGSNEQYF
v_gene: TRBV7-3; j_gene: TRBJ2-7; d_gene: TRBD2; CDR3aa: CASSLFAGVSYEQYF
v_gene: TRBV15; j_gene: TRBJ1-4; d_gene: -; CDR3aa: CATSRDIATNEKLFF
v_gene: TRBV29-1; j_gene: TRBJ1-2; d_gene: -; CDR3aa: CSVPSAGTGLNYGYTF
v_gene: TRBV7-3; j_gene: TRBJ2-1; d_gene: -; CDR3aa: CSSNPGGLASYNEQFF
v_gene: TRBV6-5; j_gene: TRBJ1-3; d_gene: -; CDR3aa: CASRTDYSGNTIYF
v_gene: TRBV7-9; j_gene: TRBJ1-5; d_gene: -; CDR3aa: CASSLGGDSNQPQHF
v_gene: TRBV9; j_gene: TRBJ2-7; d_gene: -; CDR3aa: CASSVLAGEQYF
v_gene: TRBV13; j_gene: TRBJ2-1; d_gene: TRBD2; CDR3aa: CASSSEAGAYLYNEQFF
v_gene: TRBV6-1; j_gene: TRBJ1-1; d_gene: -; CDR3aa: CASSEVGGNTEAFF
v_gene: TRBV28; j_gene: TRBJ2-7; d_gene: TRBD2; CDR3aa: CASSFAGGLYEQYF
v_gene: TRBV6-6; j_gene: TRBJ1-1; d_gene: TRBD1; CDR3aa: CASSYGDRENTEAFF
v_gene: TRBV30; j_gene: TRBJ1-2; d_gene: -; CDR3aa: CAWSAPGRSNGYTF
v_gene: TRBV27; j_gene: TRBJ2-7; d_gene: -; CDR3aa: CASSSGFSSFYEQYF
v_gene: TRBV7-9; j_gene: TRBJ2-3; d_gene: TRBD1; CDR3aa: CASSWDSLTDTQYF
v_gene: TRBV4-1; j_gene: TRBJ2-2; d_gene: -; CDR3aa: CASSRTTDTGELFF
v_gene: TRBV5-4; j_gene: TRBJ1-2; d_gene: -; CDR3aa: CASSLAAGAVGYTF
v_gene: TRBV5-4; j_gene: TRBJ2-1; d_gene: -; CDR3aa: CASSPTLGSSYNEQFF
v_gene: TRBV19; j_gene: TRBJ1-5; d_gene: TRBD1; CDR3aa: CASSAPGQGPDQPQHF